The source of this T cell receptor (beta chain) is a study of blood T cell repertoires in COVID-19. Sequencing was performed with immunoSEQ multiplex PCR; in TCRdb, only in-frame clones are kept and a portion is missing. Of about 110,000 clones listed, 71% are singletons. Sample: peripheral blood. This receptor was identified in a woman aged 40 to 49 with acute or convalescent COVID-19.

This CDR3 is CATIYPTGLTEAFF. For the CDR3, the DNA is TGTGCCACCATTTACCCGACAGGGTTGACTGAAGCTTTCTTT. This chain connects TRBV2 to TRBJ1-1, with 7 bases identical to TRBD1. This CDR3 is 14 amino acids long. J lost 5 bases, V lost 10 bases, and 13 bases had no gene match. Germline assignment: CDR1 SNHLY and CDR2 FYNNEI.